Sequencing of this TCR beta chain was carried out in a study of blood T cell repertoires in COVID-19. Study in general: PBMCs, B-cell-depleted T cells, or T cells provided the cDNA or gDNA that made up the material.

Repertoires were generated with immunoSEQ multiplex PCR, while TCRdb's copy carries only in-frame clones and drops some. This sample yields approximately 120,000 clones, of which 74% are seen a single time; 4.5% to 6% belongs to the top ten. Germline CDR1 MNHEY, CDR2 SVGEGT. Trimming took 3 bases from V and 5 from J, leaving 7 bases between them. This CDR3 is built from 12 residues. This TCR derives from a man aged 80 or over with COVID-19, enrolled during active disease. The gene calls are TRBV6-2 or TRBV6-3 and TRBJ2-5; no reliable D call. The specimen sequenced was peripheral blood. CDR3 in amino acids: CASSYLRETQYF. The CDR3 bases are TGTGCCAGCAGTTATCTCCGGGAGACCCAGTACTTC.